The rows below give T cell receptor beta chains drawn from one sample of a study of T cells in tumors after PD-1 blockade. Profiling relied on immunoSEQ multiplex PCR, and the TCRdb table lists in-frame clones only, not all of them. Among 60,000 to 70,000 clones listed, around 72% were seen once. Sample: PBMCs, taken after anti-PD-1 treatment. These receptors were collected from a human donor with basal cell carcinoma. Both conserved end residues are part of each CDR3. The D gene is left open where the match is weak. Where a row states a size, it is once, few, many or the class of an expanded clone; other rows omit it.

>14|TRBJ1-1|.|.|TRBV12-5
TGTGCTAGTGCCCCCCGTGGGGGGAGCACTGAAGCTTTCTTT
CASAPRGGSTEAFF
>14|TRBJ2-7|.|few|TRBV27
TGTGCCAGCAGTTTACAGGTCGGTCGTCACGAGCAGTACTTC
CASSLQVGRHEQYF
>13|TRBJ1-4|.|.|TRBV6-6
TGTGCCAGCAGACGAGAGGGTTGGGAAAAACTGTTTTTT
CASRREGWEKLFF
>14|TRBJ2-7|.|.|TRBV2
TGTGCCAGCAGTAACGTCTTGCGTAGCTACGAGCAGTACTTC
CASSNVLRSYEQYF
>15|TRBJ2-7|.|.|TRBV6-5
TGTGCCAGCAGTCCCGACAGTAGTAGACGCTACGAGCAGTACTTC
CASSPDSSRRYEQYF
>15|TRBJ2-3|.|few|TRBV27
TGTGCCAGCAGTCCCCCGCCCTCGGGCACAGATACGCAGTATTTT
CASSPPPSGTDTQYF
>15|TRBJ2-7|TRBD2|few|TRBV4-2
TGTGCCAGCAGCCAAGGACTAGCGGGATCCTACGAGCAGTACTTC
CASSQGLAGSYEQYF
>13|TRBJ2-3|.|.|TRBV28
TGTGCCAGCAGAGAGGGGGGGGCAGATACGCAGTATTTT
CASREGGADTQYF
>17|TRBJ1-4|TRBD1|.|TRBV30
TGTGCCTGGAGTGTGGGGACAGGGGCCACCCTTAATGAAAAACTGTTTTTT
CAWSVGTGATLNEKLFF
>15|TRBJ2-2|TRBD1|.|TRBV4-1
TGCGCCAGCAGCGGACGACAGGGTAACACCGGGGAGCTGTTTTTT
CASSGRQGNTGELFF
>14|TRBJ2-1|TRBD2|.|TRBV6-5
TGTGCCAGCAAAGCGGGGGGACGATACAATGAGCAGTTCTTC
CASKAGGRYNEQFF
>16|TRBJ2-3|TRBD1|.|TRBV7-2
TGTGCCAGCAGCTTAGGACAGGGCATCGACACAGATACGCAGTATTTT
CASSLGQGIDTDTQYF
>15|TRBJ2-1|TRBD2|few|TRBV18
TGTGCCAGCTCATCTCAGCGGGGCACCTACAATGAGCAGTTCTTC
CASSSQRGTYNEQFF
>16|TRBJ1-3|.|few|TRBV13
TGTGCCAGCAGCCGTCCGGGACTATTGTCAGGAAACACCATATATTTT
CASSRPGLLSGNTIYF
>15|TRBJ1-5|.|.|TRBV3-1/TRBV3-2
TGTGCCAGCAGCGTTGGCCCTCGGCATCATCAGCCCCAGCATTTT
CASSVGPRHHQPQHF
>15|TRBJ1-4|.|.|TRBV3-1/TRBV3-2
TGTGCCAGCAGCTCTTGGCCGAATGGAGATGAAAAACTGTTTTTT
CASSSWPNGDEKLFF
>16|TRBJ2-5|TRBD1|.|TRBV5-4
TGTGCCAGCAGCCAAGGGACAGCCAGAAACCAGGAGACCCAGTACTTC
CASSQGTARNQETQYF
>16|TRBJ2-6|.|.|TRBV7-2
TGTGCCAGCAGCTCCCCAGGGACCCCTGGGGCCAACGTCCTGACTTTC
CASSSPGTPGANVLTF
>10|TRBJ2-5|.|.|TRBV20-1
TGCAGTGCTACCTTCGGGACCCAGTACTTC
CSATFGTQYF
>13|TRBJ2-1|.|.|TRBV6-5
TGTGCCAGCAACTTACTATCCTACAATGAGCAGTTCTTC
CASNLLSYNEQFF
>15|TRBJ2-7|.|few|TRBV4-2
TGTGCCAGCAGCCAAGATGAGGGCGCCGCTCGGGAGCAGTACTTC
CASSQDEGAAREQYF
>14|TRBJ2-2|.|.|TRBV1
TGCACCAGCAGCCAAGTACGGGGAACAGGGGAGCTGTTTTTT
CTSSQVRGTGELFF
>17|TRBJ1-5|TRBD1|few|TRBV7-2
TGTGCCAGCAGCTTAGTAGGCGGGACAGGGGTGCGTCAGCCCCAGCATTTT
CASSLVGGTGVRQPQHF
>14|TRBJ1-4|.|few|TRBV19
TGTGCCAGTAGTATAACTGCCGGGAGTGAAAAACTGTTTTTT
CASSITAGSEKLFF
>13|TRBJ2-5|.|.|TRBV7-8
TGTGCCAGCAGGACCGGGACCCAAGAGACCCAGTACTTC
CASRTGTQETQYF
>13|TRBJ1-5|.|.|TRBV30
TGTGCCTGGGGAGGGAACCTAGCTCAGCCCCAGCATTTT
CAWGGNLAQPQHF
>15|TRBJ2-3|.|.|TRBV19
TGTGCCAGTAGTATATCGCTAGCAGGGACAGATACGCAGTATTTT
CASSISLAGTDTQYF
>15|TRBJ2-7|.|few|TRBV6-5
TGTGCCAGCAGTTACTCGGAGGAAGCGGCCTACGAGCAGTACTTC
CASSYSEEAAYEQYF
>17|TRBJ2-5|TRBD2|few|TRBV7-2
TGTGCCAGCAGCTTAGCGGCTAGCGGGGGGGCTCGAGAGACCCAGTACTTC
CASSLAASGGARETQYF
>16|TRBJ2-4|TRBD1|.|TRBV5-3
TGTGCCAGAAGTCCGACAGGGGATGGAACCAAAAACATTCAGTACTTC
CARSPTGDGTKNIQYF
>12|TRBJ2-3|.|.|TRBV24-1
TGTGCCACCAGTGTGAGCACAGATACGCAGTATTTT
CATSVSTDTQYF
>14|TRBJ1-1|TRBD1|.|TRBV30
TGTGCCTGGAGTCGGGACAGCCAAAACACTGAAGCTTTCTTT
CAWSRDSQNTEAFF
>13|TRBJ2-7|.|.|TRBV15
TGTGCCACCAGCAGAGATGGGGGTAGGGTGCAGTACTTC
CATSRDGGRVQYF
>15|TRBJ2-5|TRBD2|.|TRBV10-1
TGCGCCAGCAGTGAATTTGCGGGGGAAAAAGAGACCCAGTACTTC
CASSEFAGEKETQYF
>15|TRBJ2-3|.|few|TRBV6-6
TGTGCCAGCAGCCCGAGTGAATTGTCGCGAAATGCGCAGTATTTT
CASSPSELSRNAQYF
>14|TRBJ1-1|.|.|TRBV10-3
TGTGCCATCAGTGAGTCGAACACTAACACTGAAGCTTTCTTT
CAISESNTNTEAFF
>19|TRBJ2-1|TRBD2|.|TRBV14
TGTGCCAGCAGCCAAGCATCATGGACTAGCGGGGTCACCTATAATGAGCAGTTCTTC
CASSQASWTSGVTYNEQFF
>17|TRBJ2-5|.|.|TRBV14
TGTGCCAGCAGCCAAGTAAGGAGGGTAATGGGCCCGCAGACCCAGTACTTC
CASSQVRRVMGPQTQYF
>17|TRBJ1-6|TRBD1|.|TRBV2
TGTGCCAGCAGTGACGGGACAGGCTATCTCATTGATTCACCCCTCCACTTT
CASSDGTGYLIDSPLHF
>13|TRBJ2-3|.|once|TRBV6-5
TGTGCCAGCACAAAAACCCGGACAACTACGCAGTATTTT
CASTKTRTTTQYF